This T cell receptor beta chain was identified in a study of identical twins. The CDR3 spans 16 residues. Trimming removed 3 bases at V and 1 base at J, with 13 bases between. Germline assignment: CDR1 SGHTA and CDR2 FQGNSA. This clonotype has just a few counts. TCRdb called the 5' RACE reads again in MiXCR, with one record for every CDR3 protein. This repertoire shows 470,000 or so distinct CDR3 sequences, roughly 24% found once; its top ten account for around 3%. In addition, the sample was reused for a study of T cells expressing NK-cell markers.

The TCR was taken from a woman younger than 35 in good health. Material: CD4+ T cells sorted from blood. V is TRBV7-2 and J is TRBJ2-1; D perhaps matches TRBD2 (5 bases). In DNA form, the CDR3 reads TGTGCCAGCAGCTTTGGACTGCAAGTATCCTACAATGAGCAGTTCTTC. Translating gives CASSFGLQVSYNEQFF.